This T cell receptor (beta chain) was sequenced in a study of human T cells and chemical hapten exposure. Study as a whole: The sensitizer, 2% DPC, was used on approximately 2 cm by approximately 2 cm of upper inner arm skin.

This clonotype was detected a few times. The CDR3 covers 15 residues. From germline, CDR1 is MNHEY and CDR2 SMNVEV (reference sequence). V was trimmed by 1 base and J by 6 bases, leaving 13 bases between them. TCRdb reanalysed the RACE reads using MiXCR and keeps one entry per CDR3 protein. The sample gives 380,000 or so distinct CDR3 sequences, roughly 4.8% of which show up once; 2% to 2.5% is in the top ten. Specified time point: patch test 1, 2 weeks after DPC sensitization. Regarding treatment: therapeutic diphenylcyclopropenone sensitization with weekly scalp DPC. The chain is built from TRBV27 and TRBJ2-1; D is perhaps TRBD1 (5 bases). The specimen was whole blood, collected in connection with sensitization to the hapten diphenylcyclopropenone (DPC). The source of this sequence is a woman in her forties or fifties with alopecia areata. Some clones in this sample may be carry-over from other donors' samples. CDR3 sequence (DNA): TGTGCCAGCAGTTTATTCGTACAGGACACCAATGAGCAGTTCTTC. Translation gives CASSLFVQDTNEQFF.